The TCR beta chain under discussion was sequenced for a study of shared clonotypes between healthy human individuals. Across the whole study: In total, the donors were a couple of women and a few men aged 18 to 49. Three plates each covered CD4 naive and memory; CD8 naive two, CD8 memory one.

Looked up from germline, CDR1 is MNHNY and CDR2 is SVGAGI (reference sequence). Trimming removed 10 bases from V and 6 bases from J; junction bases left unmatched: 8. The CDR3 runs 14 residues. Regarding the study as a whole: Among non-shared clonotypes, generation probabilities were lower than among those shared by all four donors.

Generated by immunoSEQ multiplex PCR, the TCRdb table keeps only in-frame clones and is missing some. The sample lists 550,000 to 800,000 clones, roughly 91% occurring once. Nashville, Tennessee was home to all donors, each a Caucasian adult. Comments on this clone: Its cognate antigen is unknown.

The chain combines TRBV6-6 with TRBJ2-7; 14 bases map to TRBD2. This sequence was found in a man younger than 35 in good health. Some clones in this sample may be carry-over from other donors' samples. Sequenced input: memory CD8+ T cells from PBMCs. Specified subset: CD45RO+ cells pooled with CCR7-negative TemRA cells. CDR3 DNA sequence: TGTGCCACGGGACTAGCGGGAGTTGCCGGCGAGCAGTACTTC. Translating gives CATGLAGVAGEQYF.